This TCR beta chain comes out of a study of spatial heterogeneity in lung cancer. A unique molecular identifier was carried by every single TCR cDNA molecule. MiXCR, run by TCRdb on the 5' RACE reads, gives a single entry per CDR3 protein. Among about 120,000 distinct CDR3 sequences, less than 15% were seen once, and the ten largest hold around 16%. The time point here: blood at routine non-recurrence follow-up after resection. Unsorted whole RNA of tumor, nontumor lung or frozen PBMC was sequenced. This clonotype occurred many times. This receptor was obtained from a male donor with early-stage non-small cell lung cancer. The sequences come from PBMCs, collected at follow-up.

The CDR3 loop is CASNLGGRDYGYTF. The CDR3 DNA follows: TGTGCCAGCAATCTCGGAGGGCGAGACTATGGCTACACCTTC. This chain connects TRBV12-3 or TRBV12-4 to TRBJ1-2, with unresolved D. V lost 7 bases, J lost 3 bases, and 15 bases lay in between. The CDR3 has 14 amino acids.